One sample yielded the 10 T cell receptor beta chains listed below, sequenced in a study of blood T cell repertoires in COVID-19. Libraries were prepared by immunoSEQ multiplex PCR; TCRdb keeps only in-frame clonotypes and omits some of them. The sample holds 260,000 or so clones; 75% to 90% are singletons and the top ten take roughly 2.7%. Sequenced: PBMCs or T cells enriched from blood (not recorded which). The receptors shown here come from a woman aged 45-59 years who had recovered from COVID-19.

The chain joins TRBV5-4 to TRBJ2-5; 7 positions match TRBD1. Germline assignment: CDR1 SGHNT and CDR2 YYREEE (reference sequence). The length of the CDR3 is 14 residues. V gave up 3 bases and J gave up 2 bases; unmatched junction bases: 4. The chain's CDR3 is CASSSKTGQETQYF. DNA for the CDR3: TGTGCCAGCAGCTCAAAGACAGGGCAAGAGACCCAGTACTTC.

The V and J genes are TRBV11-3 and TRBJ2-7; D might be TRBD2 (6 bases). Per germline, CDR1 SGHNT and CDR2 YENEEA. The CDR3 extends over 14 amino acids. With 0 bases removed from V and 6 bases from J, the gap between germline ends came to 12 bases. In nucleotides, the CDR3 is TGTGCCAGCAGCTTAGAAGGGGACTTTGGCGAGCAGTACTTC. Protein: CASSLEGDFGEQYF.

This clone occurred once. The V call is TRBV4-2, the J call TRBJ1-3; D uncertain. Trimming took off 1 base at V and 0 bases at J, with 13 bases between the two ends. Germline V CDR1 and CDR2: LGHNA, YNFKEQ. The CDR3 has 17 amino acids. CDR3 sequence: CASSQVIVTNSGNTIYF. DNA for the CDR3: TGTGCCAGCAGCCAAGTAATTGTAACAAACTCTGGAAACACCATATATTTT.

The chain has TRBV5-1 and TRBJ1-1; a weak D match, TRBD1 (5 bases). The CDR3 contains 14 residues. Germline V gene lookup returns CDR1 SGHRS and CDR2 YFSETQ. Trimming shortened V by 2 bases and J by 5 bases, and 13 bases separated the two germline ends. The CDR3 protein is CASSFAGPGTEAFF. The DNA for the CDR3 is TGCGCCAGCAGCTTTGCGGGGCCGGGGACTGAAGCTTTCTTT.

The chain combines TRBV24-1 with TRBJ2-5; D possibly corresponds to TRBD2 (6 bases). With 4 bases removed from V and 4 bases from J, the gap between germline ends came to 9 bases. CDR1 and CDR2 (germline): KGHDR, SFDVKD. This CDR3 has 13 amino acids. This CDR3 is CATSEAGLETQYF. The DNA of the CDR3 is TGTGCCACCAGTGAGGCGGGGTTAGAGACCCAGTACTTC.

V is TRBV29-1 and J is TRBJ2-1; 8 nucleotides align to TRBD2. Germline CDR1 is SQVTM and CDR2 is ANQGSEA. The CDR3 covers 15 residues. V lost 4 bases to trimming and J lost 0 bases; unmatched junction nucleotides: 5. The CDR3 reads CSVGLASSSYNEQFF. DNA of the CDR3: TGCAGCGTTGGACTAGCGTCAAGCTCCTACAATGAGCAGTTCTTC.

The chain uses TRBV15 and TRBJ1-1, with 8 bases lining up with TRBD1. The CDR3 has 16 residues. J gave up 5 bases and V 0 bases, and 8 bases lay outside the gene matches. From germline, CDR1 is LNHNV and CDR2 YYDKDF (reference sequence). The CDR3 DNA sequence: TGTGCCACCAGCAGAGATCCGACAGGGGTAAAAACTGAAGCTTTCTTT. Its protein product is CATSRDPTGVKTEAFF.

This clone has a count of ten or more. The CDR3 DNA sequence: TGTGCCATCCAGGGGGGTAACTATGGCTACACCTTC. Amino acids: CAIQGGNYGYTF. The rearrangement uses TRBV10-3 and TRBJ1-2; 7 nucleotides agree with TRBD1. The CDR3 extends over 12 amino acids. With 8 bases clipped from V and 1 base from J, the junction kept 1 base outside the gene matches. Germline V gene data show CDR1 as ENHRY and CDR2 as SYGVKD.

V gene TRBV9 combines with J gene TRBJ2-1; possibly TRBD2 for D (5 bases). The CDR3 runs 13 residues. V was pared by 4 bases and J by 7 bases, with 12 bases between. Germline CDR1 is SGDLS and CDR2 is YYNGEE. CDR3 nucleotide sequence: TGTGCCAGCAGCCGTATGCGGGCAAATGAGCAGTTCTTC. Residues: CASSRMRANEQFF.

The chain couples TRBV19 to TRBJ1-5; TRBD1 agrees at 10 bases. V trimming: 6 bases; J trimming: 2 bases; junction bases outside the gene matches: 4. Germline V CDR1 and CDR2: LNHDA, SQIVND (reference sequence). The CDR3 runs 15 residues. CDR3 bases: TGTGCCAGTAGCCACGGGACAGGGGGCAATCAGCCCCAGCATTTT. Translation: CASSHGTGGNQPQHF.